The 5 T cell receptor beta chains listed next were all sequenced from one sample in a study of PD-L1 blockade in urothelial cancer. Method: immunoSEQ multiplex PCR; TCRdb's copy keeps in-frame clones and lacks some. The profile shows around 26,000 clones, 86% of them singletons. Sequences were derived from PBMCs, sampled around atezolizumab (anti-PD-L1) treatment. These receptors were taken from a man in his sixties with urothelial cancer.

The chain combines TRBV9 with TRBJ2-1; D possibly corresponds to TRBD1 (6 bases). Germline V lookup: CDR1 SGDLS, CDR2 YYNGEE. The CDR3 has 13 amino acids. Trimming removed 3 bases from V and 4 bases from J, with 8 bases in between. The CDR3 loop reads CASSGQEYNEQFF. CDR3 in DNA: TGTGCCAGCAGCGGACAGGAATACAATGAGCAGTTCTTC.

The chain couples TRBV7-2 to TRBJ2-1; a weak D match, TRBD2 (5 bases). CDR3 length: 14 amino acids. Germline lookup yields CDR1 SGHTA and CDR2 FQGNSA. V was shortened by 1 base and J by 2 bases, with 6 bases between the two germline ends. The CDR3 spells CASSLGGPYNEQFF. CDR3 in DNA: TGTGCCAGCAGCTTAGGCGGGCCCTACAATGAGCAGTTCTTC.

V gene TRBV15 combines with J gene TRBJ2-3; TRBD1 agrees at 8 bases. There are 16 residues in the CDR3. J gave up 1 base and V 1 base, and 4 bases lay outside the gene matches. CDR1 is LNHNV and CDR2 is YYDKDF in the germline V gene (reference sequence). DNA for the CDR3: TGTGCCACCAGCAGAGCTCCGGGACAGGGCACAGATACGCAGTATTTT. Translating gives CATSRAPGQGTDTQYF.

V and J are TRBV27 and TRBJ2-7; 8 bases fit TRBD1. In germline, CDR1 is MNHEY, CDR2 SMNVEV (reference sequence). The CDR3 has 14 residues. V trimming: 6 bases; J trimming: 4 bases; junction bases outside the gene matches: 8. CDR3 in amino acids: CASRPGQVVYEQYF. CDR3 nucleotide sequence: TGTGCCAGCAGACCGGGACAGGTTGTATACGAGCAGTACTTC.

J is TRBJ1-2 and V is TRBV2, with D unclear. The CDR3 has 13 residues. Between the trimmed V and J ends, which lost 8 bases and 4 bases, there was a span of 14 bases. Germline V CDR1 and CDR2: SNHLY, FYNNEI. The CDR3 sequence is CASGYRAVYGYTF. The CDR3 DNA follows: TGTGCCAGCGGTTACCGAGCCGTCTATGGCTACACCTTC.